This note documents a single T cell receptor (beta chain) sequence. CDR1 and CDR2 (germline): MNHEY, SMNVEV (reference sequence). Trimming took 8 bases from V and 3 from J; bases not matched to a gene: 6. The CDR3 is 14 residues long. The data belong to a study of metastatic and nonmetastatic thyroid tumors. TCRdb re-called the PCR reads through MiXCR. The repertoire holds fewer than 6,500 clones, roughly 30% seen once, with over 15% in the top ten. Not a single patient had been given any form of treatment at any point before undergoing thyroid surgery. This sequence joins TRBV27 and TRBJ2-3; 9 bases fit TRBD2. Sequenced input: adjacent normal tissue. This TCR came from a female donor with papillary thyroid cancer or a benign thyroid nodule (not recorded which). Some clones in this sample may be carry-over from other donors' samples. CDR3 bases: TGTGCCAGCTTCGCGACTAGCGGAACAGATACGCAGTATTTT. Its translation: CASFATSGTDTQYF.